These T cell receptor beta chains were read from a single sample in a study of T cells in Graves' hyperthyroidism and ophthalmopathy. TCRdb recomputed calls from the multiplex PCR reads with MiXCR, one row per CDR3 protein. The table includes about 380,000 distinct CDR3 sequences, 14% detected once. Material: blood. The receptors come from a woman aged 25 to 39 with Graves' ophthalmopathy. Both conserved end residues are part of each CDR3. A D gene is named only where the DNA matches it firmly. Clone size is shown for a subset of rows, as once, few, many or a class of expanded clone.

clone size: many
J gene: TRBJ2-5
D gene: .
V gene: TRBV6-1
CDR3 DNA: TGTGCCAGCAGGAGGACCCCGAGGGGGGGTCGGGAGACCCAGTACTTC
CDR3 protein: CASRRTPRGGRETQYF

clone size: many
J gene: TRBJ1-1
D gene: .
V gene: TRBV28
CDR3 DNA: TGTGCCAGCAGTCCTCCTGGAGGGCCCCTCATGAACACTGAAGCTTTCTTT
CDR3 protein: CASSPPGGPLMNTEAFF

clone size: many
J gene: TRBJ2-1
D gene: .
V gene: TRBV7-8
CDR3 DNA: TGTGCCAGCAGCTTCTTAACTCTAGACGATGAGCAGTTCTTC
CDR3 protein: CASSFLTLDDEQFF

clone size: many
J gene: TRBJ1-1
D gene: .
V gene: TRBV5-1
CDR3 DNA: TGCGCCAGCAGCACTCAACGGGGCGGTGGAACTGAAGCTTTCTTT
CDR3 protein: CASSTQRGGGTEAFF

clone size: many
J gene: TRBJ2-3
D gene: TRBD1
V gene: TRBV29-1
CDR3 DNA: TGCAGCGTTGAAGATGAACCGGGACAGGGGGCGTCAGATACGCAGTATTTT
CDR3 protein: CSVEDEPGQGASDTQYF

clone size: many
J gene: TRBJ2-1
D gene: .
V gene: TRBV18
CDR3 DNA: TGTGCCAGCTCACAGGGGGCCTACAATGAGCAGTTCTTC
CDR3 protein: CASSQGAYNEQFF

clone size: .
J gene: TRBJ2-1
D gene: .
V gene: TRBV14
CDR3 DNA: TGTGCCAGCAGCCAAAGGAGGGGGTGGTACAATGAGCAGTTCTTC
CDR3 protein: CASSQRRGWYNEQFF

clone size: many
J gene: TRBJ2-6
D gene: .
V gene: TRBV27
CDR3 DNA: TGTGCCAGCAGTCCCGTGCGGGGGGCCAACGTCCTGACTTTC
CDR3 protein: CASSPVRGANVLTF

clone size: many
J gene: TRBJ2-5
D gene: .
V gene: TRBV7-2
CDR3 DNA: TGTGCCAGCAGCCCCCACTACCCTAGTGAAGAGACCCAGTACTTC
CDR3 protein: CASSPHYPSEETQYF

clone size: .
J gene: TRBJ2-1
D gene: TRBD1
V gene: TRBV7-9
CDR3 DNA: TGTGCCAGCAGCGTGCCAAGGACAGGGCGGGTCAATGAGCAGTTCTTC
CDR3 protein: CASSVPRTGRVNEQFF

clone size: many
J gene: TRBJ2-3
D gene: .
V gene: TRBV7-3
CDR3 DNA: TGTGCCAGCAGTCGACAGTACACAGATACGCAGTATTTT
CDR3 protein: CASSRQYTDTQYF

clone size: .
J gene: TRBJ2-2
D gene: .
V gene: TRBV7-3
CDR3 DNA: TGTGCCAGCAGCTTAAAGTCAGGGTCCTCCGGGGAGCTGTTTTTT
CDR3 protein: CASSLKSGSSGELFF

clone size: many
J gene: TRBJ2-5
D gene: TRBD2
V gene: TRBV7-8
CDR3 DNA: TGTGCCAGCAGCTTCCCGACTAGCGGGGGGGGGGAGACCCAGTACTTC
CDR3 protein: CASSFPTSGGGETQYF

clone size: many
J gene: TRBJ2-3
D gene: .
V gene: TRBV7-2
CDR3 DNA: TGTGCCAGCAGCTATCAGCGGACAAGCACAGATACGCAGTATTTT
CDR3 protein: CASSYQRTSTDTQYF

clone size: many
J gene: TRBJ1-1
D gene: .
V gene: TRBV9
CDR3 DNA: TGTGCCAGCAGCGGGCAGGTGGGGGACACTGAAGCTTTCTTT
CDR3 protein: CASSGQVGDTEAFF

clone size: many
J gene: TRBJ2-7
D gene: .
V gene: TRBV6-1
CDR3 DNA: TGTGCCAGCAGTGAGGACAGATACTTATCCTACGAGCAGTACTTC
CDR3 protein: CASSEDRYLSYEQYF

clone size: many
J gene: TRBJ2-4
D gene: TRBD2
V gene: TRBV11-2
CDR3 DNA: TGTGCCAGCAGCTTGCGGGGGGCTTGGAGCATTCAGTACTTC
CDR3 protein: CASSLRGAWSIQYF

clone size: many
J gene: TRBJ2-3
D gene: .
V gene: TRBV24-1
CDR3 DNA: TGTGCCACCAGTGATGGGGGGATCGTCGCAGATACGCAGTATTTT
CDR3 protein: CATSDGGIVADTQYF

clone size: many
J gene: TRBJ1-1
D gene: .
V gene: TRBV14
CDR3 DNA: TGTGCCAGCAGCCAAGCAAAGAACAGGGCCGAGGCTTTCTTT
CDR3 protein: CASSQAKNRAEAFF

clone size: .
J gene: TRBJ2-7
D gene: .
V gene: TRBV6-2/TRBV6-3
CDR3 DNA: TGTGCCAGCAGTTACCCCCCCTTTGGGGCAGCCTACGAGCAGTACTTC
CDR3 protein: CASSYPPFGAAYEQYF

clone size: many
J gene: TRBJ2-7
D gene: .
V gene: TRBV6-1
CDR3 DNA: TGTGCCAGCGGCTTGACGGACAGATCCTACGAGCAGTACTTC
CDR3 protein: CASGLTDRSYEQYF

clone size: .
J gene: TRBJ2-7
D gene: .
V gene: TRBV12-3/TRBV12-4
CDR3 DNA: TGTGCCAGCAGCCTTTGGACGAGCTCCTACGAGCAGTACTTC
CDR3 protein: CASSLWTSSYEQYF

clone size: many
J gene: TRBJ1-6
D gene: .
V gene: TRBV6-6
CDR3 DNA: TGTGCCAGCAGTTACTCGAGCGGGAGAATGACACCCCTCCACTTT
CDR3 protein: CASSYSSGRMTPLHF

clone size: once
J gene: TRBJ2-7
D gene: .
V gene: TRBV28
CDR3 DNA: TGTGCCAGCAGTTCTTACCCGAACCGGGACGAGCAGTACTTC
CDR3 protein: CASSSYPNRDEQYF

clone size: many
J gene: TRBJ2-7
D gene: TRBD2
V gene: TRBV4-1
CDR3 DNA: TGCGCCAGCAGCCAGACTAGCGGGGGGTACTACGAGCAGTACTTC
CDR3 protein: CASSQTSGGYYEQYF

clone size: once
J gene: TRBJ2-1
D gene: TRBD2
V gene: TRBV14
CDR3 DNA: TGTGCCAGCAGCCAATACACAGCGGGGGTATACAATGAGCAGTTCTTC
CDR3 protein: CASSQYTAGVYNEQFF

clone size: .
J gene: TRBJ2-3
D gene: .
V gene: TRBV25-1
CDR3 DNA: TGTGCCGCATCCTCACCGGAGTACACTAGCACAGATACGCAGTATTTT
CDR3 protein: CAASSPEYTSTDTQYF

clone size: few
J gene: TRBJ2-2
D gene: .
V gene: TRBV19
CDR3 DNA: TGTGCCAGTAGTCTTCAGACAGAGAACACCGGGGAGCTGTTTTTT
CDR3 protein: CASSLQTENTGELFF

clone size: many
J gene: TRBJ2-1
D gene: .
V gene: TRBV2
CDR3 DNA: TGTGCCAGCAGGGAGGAGTTAGACACTGAGCAGTTCTTC
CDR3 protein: CASREELDTEQFF

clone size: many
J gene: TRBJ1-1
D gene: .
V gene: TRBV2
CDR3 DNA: TGTGCCAGCCGCTCCAGCGATTTAACTGAAGCTTTCTTT
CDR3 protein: CASRSSDLTEAFF

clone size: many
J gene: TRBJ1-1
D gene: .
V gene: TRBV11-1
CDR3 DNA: TGTGCCAGCAGCCTAGCGGGACTGAGGAACACTGAAGCTTTCTTT
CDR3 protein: CASSLAGLRNTEAFF

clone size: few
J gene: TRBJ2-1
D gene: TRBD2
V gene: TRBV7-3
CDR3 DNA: TGTGCCAGCAGCTTAAGCCTTTCGGGGACTAGCGGATACAATGAGCAGTTCTTC
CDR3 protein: CASSLSLSGTSGYNEQFF

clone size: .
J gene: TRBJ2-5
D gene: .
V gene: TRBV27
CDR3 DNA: TGTGCCACGTCGAGAAGGGTAGGGAGAGAGACCCAGTACTTC
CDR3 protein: CATSRRVGRETQYF

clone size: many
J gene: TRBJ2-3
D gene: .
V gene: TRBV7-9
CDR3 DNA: TGTGCCAGCAGCTTACCGGGACAAGTTCCAGATACGCAGTATTTT
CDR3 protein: CASSLPGQVPDTQYF

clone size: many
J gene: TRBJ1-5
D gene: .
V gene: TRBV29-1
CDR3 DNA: TGCAGCGTCAGCACAGGGCGGGATCAGCCCCAGCATTTT
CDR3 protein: CSVSTGRDQPQHF

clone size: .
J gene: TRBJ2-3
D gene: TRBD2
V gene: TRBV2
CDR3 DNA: TGTGCCAGCGGGGAACTAGCGGGGATCCCAGATACGCAGTATTTT
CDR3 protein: CASGELAGIPDTQYF

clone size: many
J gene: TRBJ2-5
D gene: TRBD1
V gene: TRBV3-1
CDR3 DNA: TGTGCCAGCAGCCAAGATAGGACAGGGGGTCAGTTGAAGACCCAGTACTTC
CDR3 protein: CASSQDRTGGQLKTQYF

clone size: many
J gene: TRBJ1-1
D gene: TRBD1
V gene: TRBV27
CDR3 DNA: TGTGCCAGCAGACGACTTTTTACAGGGGACACTGAAGCTTTCTTT
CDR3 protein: CASRRLFTGDTEAFF

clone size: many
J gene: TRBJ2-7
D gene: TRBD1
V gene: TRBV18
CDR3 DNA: TGTGCCAGCTCACCATCGACAGGGAGTGACGAGCAGTACTTC
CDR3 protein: CASSPSTGSDEQYF

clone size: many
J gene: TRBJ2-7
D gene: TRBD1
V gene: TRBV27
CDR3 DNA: TGTGCCAGCAGAAGTATGTTGTTGGGGACAGAAGCCTACGAGCAGTACTTC
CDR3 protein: CASRSMLLGTEAYEQYF

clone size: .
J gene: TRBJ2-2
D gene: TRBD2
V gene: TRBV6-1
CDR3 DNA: TGTGCCAGCAGGGCTAGCGGGGGGCCCACCGGGGAGCTGTTTTTT
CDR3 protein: CASRASGGPTGELFF

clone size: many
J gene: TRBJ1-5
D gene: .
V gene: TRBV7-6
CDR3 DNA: TGTGCCAGCAGTCGACAGCGTCAGCCCCAGCATTTT
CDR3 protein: CASSRQRQPQHF

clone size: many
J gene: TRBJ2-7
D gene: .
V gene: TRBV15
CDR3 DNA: TGTGCCACCAGCAGAGGGGGGTCCAATTACGAGCAGTACTTC
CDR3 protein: CATSRGGSNYEQYF

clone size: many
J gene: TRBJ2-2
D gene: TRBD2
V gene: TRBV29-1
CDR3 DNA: TGCAGCGTTGGGCGGGGGGACCACACCGGGGAGCTGTTTTTT
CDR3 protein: CSVGRGDHTGELFF

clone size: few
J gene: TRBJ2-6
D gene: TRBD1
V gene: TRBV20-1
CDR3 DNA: TGCAGTGCTAGAGGAGACAGGGTCTCATATGGGGCCAACGTCCTGACTTTC
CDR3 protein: CSARGDRVSYGANVLTF

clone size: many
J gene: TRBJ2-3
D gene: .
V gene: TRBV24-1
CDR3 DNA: TGTGCCACCTCTGAAGTCACAGATACGCAGTATTTT
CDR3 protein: CATSEVTDTQYF

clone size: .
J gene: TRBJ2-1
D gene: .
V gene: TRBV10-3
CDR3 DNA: TGTGCCATCAGTCGGAACGATGAGCAGTTCTTC
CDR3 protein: CAISRNDEQFF

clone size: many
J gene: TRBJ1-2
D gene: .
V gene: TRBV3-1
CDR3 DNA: TGTGCCAGCAGCCGCTCGGCCCAAGGGTATGGCTACACCTTC
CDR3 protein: CASSRSAQGYGYTF

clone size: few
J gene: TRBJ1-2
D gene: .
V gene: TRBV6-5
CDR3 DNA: TGTGCCAGCAGTTCTCCGACGGGGAGCCACTATGGCTACACCTTC
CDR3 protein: CASSSPTGSHYGYTF

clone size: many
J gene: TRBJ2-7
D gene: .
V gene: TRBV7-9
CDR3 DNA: TGTGCCAGCAGCTTAGTACTATACGAGCAGTACTTC
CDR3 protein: CASSLVLYEQYF

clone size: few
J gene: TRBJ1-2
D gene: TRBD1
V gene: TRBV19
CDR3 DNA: TGTGCCAGTAGTGAAATGGACAGGTCCTATGGCTACACCTTC
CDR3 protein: CASSEMDRSYGYTF

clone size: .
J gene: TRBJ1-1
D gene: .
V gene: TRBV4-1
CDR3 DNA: TGCGCCAGCAGCCAAGAATCAGGTATAAACACTGAAGCTTTCTTT
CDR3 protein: CASSQESGINTEAFF

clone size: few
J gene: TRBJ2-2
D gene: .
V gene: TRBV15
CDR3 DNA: TGTGCCACCTCGTGGGAGGGGGCACTGAACGGGGAGCTGTTTTTT
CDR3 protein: CATSWEGALNGELFF

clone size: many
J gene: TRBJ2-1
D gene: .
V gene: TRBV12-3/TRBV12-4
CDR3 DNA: TGTGCCAGCAGCCCGGGACCACAGTTCTTC
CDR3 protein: CASSPGPQFF